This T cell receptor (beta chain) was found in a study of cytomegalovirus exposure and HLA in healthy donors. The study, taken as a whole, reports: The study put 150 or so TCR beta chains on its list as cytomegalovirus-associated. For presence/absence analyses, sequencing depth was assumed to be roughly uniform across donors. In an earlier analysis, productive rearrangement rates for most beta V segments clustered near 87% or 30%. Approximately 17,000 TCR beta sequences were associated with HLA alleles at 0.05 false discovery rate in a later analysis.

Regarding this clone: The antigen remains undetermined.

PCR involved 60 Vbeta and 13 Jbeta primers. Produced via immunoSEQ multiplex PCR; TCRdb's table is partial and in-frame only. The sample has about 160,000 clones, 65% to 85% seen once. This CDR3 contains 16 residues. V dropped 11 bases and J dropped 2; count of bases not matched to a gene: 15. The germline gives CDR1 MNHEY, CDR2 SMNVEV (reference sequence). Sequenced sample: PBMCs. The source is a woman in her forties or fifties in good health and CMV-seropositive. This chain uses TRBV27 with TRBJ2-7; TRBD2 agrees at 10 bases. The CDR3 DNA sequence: TGTGCCCCCCGGCACCCCCTAGCGGGAGATGCCTACGAGCAGTACTTC. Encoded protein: CAPRHPLAGDAYEQYF.